The TCR beta chain under discussion was sequenced for a study of cytomegalovirus exposure and HLA in healthy donors. Overall study results and limits: In an earlier analysis, productive rearrangement rates for most beta V segments clustered near 90% or 30%.

In the PCR, 60 Vbeta and 13 Jbeta primers were used. Measured with immunoSEQ multiplex PCR; TCRdb has only the in-frame clones, and not every one. The sample holds about 140,000 clones, roughly 70% seen once. In the case of this clone: Its target is not known.

The clonotype comes from a male donor in good health and CMV-seronegative. The sample consisted of PBMCs.

Here the CDR3 reads CASSPHSVGGNEQFF. The CDR3 bases are TGTGCCAGCAGCCCCCACAGCGTAGGGGGCAATGAGCAGTTCTTC. J is TRBJ2-1 and V is TRBV11-1; TRBD1 might be the D (6 bases). There are 15 residues in the CDR3. CDR1 and CDR2 (germline): SGHAT, FQDESV (reference sequence). Trimming shortened V by 5 bases and J by 6 bases, and 17 bases separated the two germline ends. Using reference TRBV11-1 and TRBJ2-1 for the parts outside the CDR3, the full variable domain is EAEVAQSPRYKITEKSQAVAFWCDPISGHATLYWYRQILGQGPELLVQFQDESVVDDSQLPKDRFSAERLKGVDSTLKIQPAELGDSAMYLCASSPHSVGGNEQFFGPGTRLTVL.